Presented here are 14 T cell receptor beta chains from one specimen sequenced in a study of PD-1 blockade in classical Hodgkin lymphoma. Every one of the patients relapsed after autologous stem cell transplantation (brentuximab vedotin exposure was variable). Using immunoSEQ multiplex PCR, the repertoire was profiled, and TCRdb retains in-frame clones only, with some absent. Here the sample spans approximately 70,000 clones, about 92% being singletons. Here the sequenced sample was peripheral blood mononuclear cells (PBMCs), taken at baseline. The receptors here all came from a human donor with classical Hodgkin lymphoma.

The CDR3 is CASSQERNPTYEQYF. The DNA for the CDR3 is TGCGCCAGCAGCCAAGAGAGGAACCCCACCTACGAGCAGTACTTC. The chain has TRBV4-3 and TRBJ2-7; the D is unclear. CDR1 is LGHNA, CDR2 YSLEER, per germline. Trimming shortened V by 0 bases and J by 2 bases, and 11 bases separated the two germline ends. This CDR3 has 15 amino acids.

The chain has TRBV2 and TRBJ2-5; TRBD1 matches at 8 bases. V lost 10 bases and J lost 5; bases outside the gene matches: 12. Germline lookup yields CDR1 SNHLY and CDR2 FYNNEI. This CDR3 comprises 14 residues. CDR3: CAIIPQGAMETQYF. CDR3 DNA sequence: TGTGCCATCATACCCCAGGGGGCGATGGAGACCCAGTACTTC. Full variable domain (remainder filled in from reference TRBV2 and TRBJ2-5): EPEVTQTPSHQVTQMGQEVILRCVPISNHLYFYWYRQILGQKVEFLVSFYNNEISEKSEIFDDQFSVERPDGSNFTLKIRSTKLEDSAMYFCAIIPQGAMETQYFGPGTRLLVL.

V usage is TRBV7-2 and J usage is TRBJ1-1, with 12 positions matching TRBD1. The CDR3 length is 16 residues. With V trimmed by 4 bases and J by 10 bases, 13 bases remained unmatched. Germline V gene sequence: CDR1 SGHTA, CDR2 FQGNSA. The CDR3 loop reads CASSSPPRDRGQGAFF. CDR3 nucleotide sequence: TGTGCCAGCAGCTCTCCTCCCCGGGACAGGGGGCAGGGAGCTTTCTTT.

This clone turned up a few times. The CDR3 DNA sequence: TGTGCCAGCAGCGTAGGCAATTCACCCCTCCACTTT. This sequence encodes CASSVGNSPLHF. The chain has TRBV9 and TRBJ1-6, with no clear D. The CDR3 spans 12 residues. From germline, CDR1 is SGDLS and CDR2 YYNGEE. V was cut by 0 bases and J by 7 bases, with 2 bases left in between.

This rearrangement joins TRBV19 to TRBJ2-1; TRBD2 is a possible D gene (6 bases). Germline V gives CDR1 LNHDA, CDR2 SQIVND (reference sequence). The CDR3 sequence is 14 residues long. The V and J ends lost 7 bases and 5 bases respectively, with 15 bases between them. The CDR3 DNA follows: TGTGCCAGTACAAGGACTAACATCGACAATGAGCAGTTCTTC. Translating gives CASTRTNIDNEQFF.

V is TRBV6-1 and J is TRBJ1-2, with 7 nucleotides matching TRBD1. The CDR3 has 14 amino acids. Germline loops: CDR1 MNHNS, CDR2 SASEGT. The trim removed 5 bases at V and 0 bases at J, leaving 3 bases unmatched. CDR3 in amino acids: CASSKGQPNYGYTF. The CDR3 DNA sequence: TGTGCCAGCAGTAAGGGACAGCCTAACTATGGCTACACCTTC.

The chain has TRBV6-6 and TRBJ1-4, with D unresolved. The CDR3 spans 14 residues. Trimming took off 3 bases at V and 11 bases at J, with 16 bases between the two ends. Germline lookup yields CDR1 MNHNY and CDR2 SVGAGI (reference sequence). CDR3 nucleotide sequence: TGTGCCAGCAGTTATGAGGCGTCAGTCGATAAACTGTTTTTT. Its translation is CASSYEASVDKLFF.

J is TRBJ1-1 and V is TRBV9; 9 nucleotides match TRBD1. The CDR3 runs 15 residues. V was pared by 4 bases and J by 1 base, with 5 bases of the junction left unmatched. Germline V gene sequence: CDR1 SGDLS, CDR2 YYNGEE. This CDR3 reads CASSQGTGSNTEAFF. CDR3 nucleotide sequence: TGTGCCAGCAGCCAGGGGACAGGGTCGAACACTGAAGCTTTCTTT.

The CDR3, as DNA: TGTGCCAGCAGCGTAGCTAGCGGGTTCTCCTACAATGAGCAGTTCTTC. Translation: CASSVASGFSYNEQFF. V and J are TRBV9 and TRBJ2-1, with 8 bases identical to TRBD2. The V segment lost 0 bases and the J segment 0 bases; nucleotides outside the gene matches: 2. CDR1 is SGDLS and CDR2 is YYNGEE in the germline V gene. There are 16 residues in the CDR3.

V and J are TRBV6-1 and TRBJ2-7; D unclear. Germline V lookup: CDR1 MNHNS, CDR2 SASEGT. V was clipped by 2 bases and J by 1 base, with 6 bases between them. This CDR3 contains 13 residues. CDR3 sequence reads: CASSEWQSYEQYF. The CDR3 DNA is TGTGCCAGCAGTGAATGGCAATCCTACGAGCAGTACTTC.

The J gene is TRBJ2-6, the V gene TRBV2, with TRBD1 matching over 9 bases. The ends lost 5 bases at V and 0 bases at J; junction bases unmatched: 8. Germline assignment: CDR1 SNHLY and CDR2 FYNNEI. This CDR3 is built from 18 residues. CDR3 sequence: CASSRPGQGYSGANVLTF. CDR3 bases: TGTGCCAGCAGTAGACCGGGACAGGGCTACTCTGGGGCCAACGTCCTGACTTTC.

This sequence joins TRBV10-3 and TRBJ2-7, with TRBD1 matching over 10 bases. V lost 6 bases to trimming and J lost 6 bases; unmatched junction nucleotides: 8. The CDR3 has 14 residues. Germline CDR1 is ENHRY and CDR2 is SYGVKD. The CDR3 region is CAIRRRDRGGEQYF. The CDR3, as DNA: TGTGCCATCAGACGCCGGGACAGGGGAGGCGAGCAGTACTTC.

The chain has TRBV4-1 and TRBJ2-7, with unresolved D. The germline V gene encodes CDR1 MGHRA and CDR2 YSYEKL. V lost 0 bases to trimming and J lost 3 bases, with 6 bases between them. The CDR3 length is 13 residues. The CDR3 sequence: CASSQDWGYEQYF. The CDR3 DNA reads TGCGCCAGCAGCCAAGACTGGGGCTACGAGCAGTACTTC.

The chain combines TRBV6-1 with TRBJ2-1, with D perhaps matching TRBD2 (6 bases). V lost 8 bases, J lost 6 bases, and 8 bases lay in between. CDR1 is MNHNS and CDR2 is SASEGT in the germline V gene. This CDR3 is built from 11 residues. CDR3 DNA: TGTGCCAGCGGGGGGACCAATGAGCAGTTCTTC. This translates into CASGGTNEQFF.